This TCR beta chain was identified in a study of blood T cell repertoires in COVID-19. Overall study context: The United States, Italy and Spain were the sources of the acute and convalescent COVID-19 samples.

In the original workflow: Scientists estimated how many nucleated cells there were by amplifying reference gene primers. TCRdb keeps only in-frame clones here, not all; method: immunoSEQ multiplex PCR. V and J calls plus clone size are reproduced from that table; the DNA served to infer D and trimming. The sample has some 120,000 clones, approximately 82% seen once; the top ten hold around 5.6%. The trim removed 5 bases at V and 4 bases at J, leaving 7 bases unmatched. Germline lookup yields CDR1 MDHEN and CDR2 SYDVKM. The CDR3 length is 15 residues. The TCR originated in a man older than 75 with active or convalescent COVID-19. The genes are TRBV28 and TRBJ2-1, with 8 bases fitting TRBD1. The sample was peripheral blood. The CDR3: CASSPPGQAYNEQFF. CDR3 DNA sequence: TGTGCCAGCAGTCCACCGGGACAGGCTTACAATGAGCAGTTCTTC.